Listed below are T cell receptor beta chains from one sample, sequenced in a study of OX40 agonist ivuxolimab in advanced cancers. Profiling relied on immunoSEQ multiplex PCR, and the TCRdb table lists in-frame clones only, not all of them. Of more than 40,000 clones in the sample, approximately 91% are singletons; the top ten hold 10% to 15%. Sequences were derived from CD4+ or CD8+ T cells sorted from blood, sampled in a trial of the OX40 agonist ivuxolimab. These receptors came from an adult with an advanced solid tumor such as melanoma, head and neck, liver or kidney cancer. CDR3s include the opening cysteine and the closing phenylalanine or tryptophan. Each record gives: J gene, clone size, V gene, D gene, CDR3 protein, CDR3 DNA. D genes are given only for firm matches. Where a row states a size, it is once, few, many or the class of an expanded clone; other rows omit it.

J gene: TRBJ2-1
clone size: -
V gene: TRBV9
D gene: -
CDR3 protein: CASSISRDRSGSYNEQFF
CDR3 DNA: TGTGCCAGCAGCATTAGCCGAGACAGGTCCGGATCCTACAATGAGCAGTTCTTC

J gene: TRBJ2-7
clone size: -
V gene: TRBV13
D gene: -
CDR3 protein: CASSTDRPYEQYF
CDR3 DNA: TGTGCCAGCAGCACAGACAGACCCTACGAGCAGTACTTC

J gene: TRBJ1-1
clone size: -
V gene: TRBV29-1
D gene: -
CDR3 protein: CSVVRGMNTEAFF
CDR3 DNA: TGCAGCGTTGTCAGGGGTATGAACACTGAAGCTTTCTTT

J gene: TRBJ2-7
clone size: -
V gene: TRBV27
D gene: -
CDR3 protein: CASILAYEQYF
CDR3 DNA: TGTGCCAGCATTCTCGCCTACGAGCAGTACTTC

J gene: TRBJ2-7
clone size: -
V gene: TRBV5-8
D gene: -
CDR3 protein: CASSLENPIYEQYF
CDR3 DNA: TGTGCCAGCAGCTTGGAAAACCCTATCTACGAGCAGTACTTC

J gene: TRBJ1-2
clone size: -
V gene: TRBV15
D gene: -
CDR3 protein: CATSIHSTNYGYTF
CDR3 DNA: TGTGCCACCAGCATACACTCGACTAACTATGGCTACACCTTC

J gene: TRBJ1-1
clone size: -
V gene: TRBV5-6
D gene: -
CDR3 protein: CASSLKGSTEAFF
CDR3 DNA: TGTGCCAGCAGCTTGAAAGGAAGCACTGAAGCTTTCTTT

J gene: TRBJ2-7
clone size: -
V gene: TRBV28
D gene: TRBD2
CDR3 protein: CASSLTSGGYEQYF
CDR3 DNA: TGTGCCAGCAGCCTGACTAGCGGAGGTTACGAGCAGTACTTC

J gene: TRBJ1-3
clone size: -
V gene: TRBV4-3
D gene: -
CDR3 protein: CASSQRAHGSSGNTIYF
CDR3 DNA: TGCGCCAGCAGCCAGCGCGCTCACGGCAGCTCTGGAAACACCATATATTTT

J gene: TRBJ2-4
clone size: -
V gene: TRBV19
D gene: TRBD1
CDR3 protein: CASSIGGQWNF
CDR3 DNA: TGTGCCAGTAGTATAGGGGGACAGTGGAACTTC

J gene: TRBJ2-5
clone size: -
V gene: TRBV5-1
D gene: -
CDR3 protein: CASSFPGTEETQYF
CDR3 DNA: TGCGCCAGCAGCTTTCCAGGGACTGAAGAGACCCAGTACTTC

J gene: TRBJ1-1
clone size: -
V gene: TRBV7-8
D gene: TRBD1
CDR3 protein: CASSLLVTGGNTEAFF
CDR3 DNA: TGTGCCAGCAGCTTACTGGTCACAGGGGGGAACACTGAAGCTTTCTTT

J gene: TRBJ2-7
clone size: -
V gene: TRBV7-9
D gene: -
CDR3 protein: CASSSGTHYEQYF
CDR3 DNA: TGTGCCAGCAGCTCCGGGACTCACTACGAGCAGTACTTC

J gene: TRBJ2-2
clone size: few
V gene: TRBV4-2
D gene: TRBD2
CDR3 protein: CASSQATGTRLQELFF
CDR3 DNA: TGTGCCAGCAGCCAAGCGACCGGGACTAGACTTCAGGAGCTGTTTTTT

J gene: TRBJ1-2
clone size: -
V gene: TRBV5-8
D gene: -
CDR3 protein: CASSLDGDANYGYTF
CDR3 DNA: TGTGCCAGCAGCTTGGATGGCGACGCTAACTATGGCTACACCTTC

J gene: TRBJ1-1
clone size: -
V gene: TRBV5-4
D gene: -
CDR3 protein: CASSLVPRGNTEAFF
CDR3 DNA: TGTGCCAGCAGCTTGGTCCCCAGGGGGAACACTGAAGCTTTCTTT

J gene: TRBJ2-1
clone size: -
V gene: TRBV7-2
D gene: TRBD1
CDR3 protein: CASSLTTGPYNEQFF
CDR3 DNA: TGTGCCAGCAGCTTAACGACAGGGCCCTACAATGAGCAGTTCTTC

J gene: TRBJ1-2
clone size: -
V gene: TRBV11-3
D gene: TRBD1
CDR3 protein: CASSSPRWTGTNYGYTF
CDR3 DNA: TGTGCCAGCAGCTCCCCGCGGTGGACAGGGACTAACTATGGCTACACCTTC

J gene: TRBJ2-7
clone size: -
V gene: TRBV2
D gene: TRBD2
CDR3 protein: CASSDASSGSYEQYF
CDR3 DNA: TGTGCCAGCAGTGATGCGTCTAGCGGGTCCTACGAGCAGTACTTC

J gene: TRBJ1-2
clone size: -
V gene: TRBV29-1
D gene: TRBD1
CDR3 protein: CSVTGGGGYTF
CDR3 DNA: TGCAGCGTGACAGGGGGCGGCGGCTACACCTTC

J gene: TRBJ1-3
clone size: -
V gene: TRBV28
D gene: TRBD1
CDR3 protein: CASWSIMDRAGNTIYF
CDR3 DNA: TGTGCCAGTTGGTCTATAATGGACAGGGCTGGAAACACCATATATTTT

J gene: TRBJ1-1
clone size: -
V gene: TRBV13
D gene: -
CDR3 protein: CASSSGAPNTEAFF
CDR3 DNA: TGTGCCAGCAGCTCGGGGGCCCCGAACACTGAAGCTTTCTTT

J gene: TRBJ1-4
clone size: -
V gene: TRBV19
D gene: -
CDR3 protein: CASKSGRGVEKLFF
CDR3 DNA: TGTGCCAGTAAATCTGGGAGGGGAGTTGAAAAACTGTTTTTT

J gene: TRBJ2-5
clone size: -
V gene: TRBV28
D gene: TRBD2
CDR3 protein: CASSLALAGPTETQYF
CDR3 DNA: TGTGCCAGCAGTTTAGCACTAGCGGGCCCCACAGAGACCCAGTACTTC

J gene: TRBJ1-6
clone size: -
V gene: TRBV27
D gene: -
CDR3 protein: CASRYGTGQSSPLHF
CDR3 DNA: TGTGCCAGCAGATATGGGACCGGACAGTCTTCACCCCTCCACTTT

J gene: TRBJ2-2
clone size: -
V gene: TRBV6-5
D gene: -
CDR3 protein: CASSSTGPTGELFF
CDR3 DNA: TGTGCCAGCAGTTCAACGGGGCCCACCGGGGAGCTGTTTTTT

J gene: TRBJ1-1
clone size: -
V gene: TRBV28
D gene: TRBD1
CDR3 protein: CASNPTGEDTEAFF
CDR3 DNA: TGTGCCAGCAACCCGACAGGGGAGGACACTGAAGCTTTCTTT

J gene: TRBJ2-3
clone size: -
V gene: TRBV9
D gene: -
CDR3 protein: CASSVEGPAPTDTQYF
CDR3 DNA: TGTGCCAGCAGCGTAGAGGGGCCCGCACCCACAGATACGCAGTATTTT

J gene: TRBJ2-6
clone size: -
V gene: TRBV9
D gene: -
CDR3 protein: CASSDETGANVLTF
CDR3 DNA: TGTGCCAGCAGCGATGAGACTGGGGCCAACGTCCTGACTTTC

J gene: TRBJ1-2
clone size: -
V gene: TRBV6-1
D gene: -
CDR3 protein: CAISDEGRTVNYGYTF
CDR3 DNA: TGTGCCATCAGTGATGAGGGACGTACGGTTAACTATGGCTACACCTTC

J gene: TRBJ2-1
clone size: -
V gene: TRBV6-6
D gene: TRBD2
CDR3 protein: CASSYSYTSGEQFF
CDR3 DNA: TGTGCCAGCAGTTACTCCTATACTAGCGGCGAGCAGTTCTTC

J gene: TRBJ2-2
clone size: -
V gene: TRBV7-2
D gene: -
CDR3 protein: CASSLGNTGELFF
CDR3 DNA: TGTGCCAGCAGCTTAGGGAACACCGGGGAGCTGTTTTTT

J gene: TRBJ1-1
clone size: -
V gene: TRBV25-1
D gene: -
CDR3 protein: CASSDRTHRAFF
CDR3 DNA: TGTGCCAGCAGTGACCGCACCCACCGGGCTTTCTTT

J gene: TRBJ1-1
clone size: -
V gene: TRBV4-1
D gene: -
CDR3 protein: CASSLISLANTEAFF
CDR3 DNA: TGCGCCAGCAGCTTAATATCCCTTGCGAACACTGAAGCTTTCTTT

J gene: TRBJ1-1
clone size: -
V gene: TRBV7-3
D gene: -
CDR3 protein: CASSLWGFGGNTEAFF
CDR3 DNA: TGTGCCAGCAGCTTATGGGGTTTCGGGGGTAACACTGAAGCTTTCTTT

J gene: TRBJ1-1
clone size: -
V gene: TRBV10-3
D gene: -
CDR3 protein: CAISEPGAGTEAFF
CDR3 DNA: TGTGCCATCAGTGAGCCGGGGGCGGGCACTGAAGCTTTCTTT